Listed below are T cell receptor beta chains from one sample, sequenced in a study of T cell responses to AZD1222 COVID-19 vaccine. Data came from immunoSEQ multiplex PCR; TCRdb stores just in-frame clones and leaves some out. Counted here are tens of thousands of clones, about 88% occurring once; the ten biggest clones make up approximately 12%. This sample comprised peripheral blood, obtained on day 0 of AZD1222 vaccination. All receptors come from an adult in good health. The CDR3 runs from the conserved cysteine through the conserved F or W. D genes are given only for firm matches. Not every row has a clone size; where given, it reads once, few, many or a size class.

d_call clone_size j_call v_call cdr3_nt cdr3_aa
TRBD1 once TRBJ2-7 TRBV5-4 TGTGCCAGCAGGACAGGGAGCAACTCCTACGAGCAGTACTTC CASRTGSNSYEQYF
TRBD1 NA TRBJ2-7 TRBV7-9 TGTGCCAGCAGCCTCACACAGGGGGCATTCCACGAGCAGTACTTC CASSLTQGAFHEQYF
NA NA TRBJ2-5 TRBV11-3 TGTGCCAGCAGCTCCCGAGACTCGGGTGAGACCCAGTACTTC CASSSRDSGETQYF
NA NA TRBJ1-2 TRBV7-3 TGTGCCAGCAGCTTAGATGGGATGGACTACTATGGCTACACCTTC CASSLDGMDYYGYTF
NA once TRBJ1-4 TRBV28 TGTGCCAGCAGCCCCGCCTCCGGGACACCTAATGAAAAACTGTTTTTT CASSPASGTPNEKLFF
TRBD1 NA TRBJ1-5 TRBV28 TGTGCCAGCAGGCCTACCGGACAGGGCCAGGGTCAGCCCCAGCATTTT CASRPTGQGQGQPQHF
NA NA TRBJ2-2 TRBV12-3/TRBV12-4 TGTGCCAGCAGTTTAGGAGGGACCGGGGAGCTGTTTTTT CASSLGGTGELFF
NA NA TRBJ1-4 TRBV7-2 TGTGCCAGCAGCTTAGTGTCAGGAACTAATGAAAAACTGTTTTTT CASSLVSGTNEKLFF
TRBD2 NA TRBJ2-6 TRBV7-9 TGTGCCAGCAGCCGTACTAGCGGGGGCTCTGGGGCCAACGTCCTGACTTTC CASSRTSGGSGANVLTF
NA NA TRBJ1-3 TRBV5-1 TGCGCCAGCAGCTCTAGTAATTCGGGAAACACCATATATTTT CASSSSNSGNTIYF
NA NA TRBJ1-3 TRBV5-1 TGCGCCAGCAGCTTGGGACAGAGGGACAACACCATATATTTT CASSLGQRDNTIYF
NA NA TRBJ1-4 TRBV7-9 TGTGCCAGCAGCTGGCGAGCGGGAACTAATGAAAAACTGTTTTTT CASSWRAGTNEKLFF
NA NA TRBJ2-7 TRBV7-6 TGTGCCAGCAGCTTATCGTCAGGGGTAGTGACCTACGAGCAGTACTTC CASSLSSGVVTYEQYF
NA NA TRBJ1-2 TRBV19 TGTGCCAGTAGTATGGCCCCAACTTTAACCGGGACAAAGAGTGGCTACACCTTC CASSMAPTLTGTKSGYTF
NA NA TRBJ2-7 TRBV7-8 TGTGCCAGCAGCTTTGGGCTGGGGGCGTACGAGCAGTACTTC CASSFGLGAYEQYF
NA NA TRBJ2-5 TRBV6-6 TGTGCCAGCACTAAACGTTTGTTTCTGGAGACCCAGTACTTC CASTKRLFLETQYF
NA NA TRBJ1-2 TRBV7-2 TGTGCCAGCAGCTACCGGCCTGAAGGGGGGTATGGCTACACCTTC CASSYRPEGGYGYTF
NA NA TRBJ1-2 TRBV5-6 TGTGCCAGCAGCTTGCGGTCGGTCGGCCACTATGGCTACACCTTC CASSLRSVGHYGYTF
NA NA TRBJ1-1 TRBV23-1 TGCGCCAGCAGTCAGCCGACAGTCTTGGGCACTGAAGCTTTCTTT CASSQPTVLGTEAFF
TRBD1 few TRBJ1-5 TRBV7-6 TGTGCCAGCAGCTCGGGACAGGGGGTAGGTCAGCCCCAGCATTTT CASSSGQGVGQPQHF